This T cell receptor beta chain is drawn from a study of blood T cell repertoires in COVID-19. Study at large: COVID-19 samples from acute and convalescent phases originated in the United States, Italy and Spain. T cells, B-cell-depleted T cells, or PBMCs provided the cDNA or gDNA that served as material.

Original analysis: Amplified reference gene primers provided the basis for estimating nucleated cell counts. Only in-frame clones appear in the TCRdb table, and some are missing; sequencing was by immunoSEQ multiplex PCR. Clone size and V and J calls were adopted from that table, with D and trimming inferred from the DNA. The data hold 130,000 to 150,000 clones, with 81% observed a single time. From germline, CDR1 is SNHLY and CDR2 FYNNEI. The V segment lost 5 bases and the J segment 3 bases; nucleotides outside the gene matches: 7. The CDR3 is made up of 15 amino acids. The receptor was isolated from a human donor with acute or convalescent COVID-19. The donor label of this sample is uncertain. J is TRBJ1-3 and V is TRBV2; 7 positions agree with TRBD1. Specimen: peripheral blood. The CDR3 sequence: CASSRDRANGNTIYF. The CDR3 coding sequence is TGTGCCAGCAGTCGCGACAGGGCGAATGGAAACACCATATATTTT.